This T cell receptor beta chain is from a study of identical twins listed by TCRdb under 2016. For the study in its entirety: The study deep-sequenced TCR alpha and beta repertoires from monozygotic twins, unrelated adults of various ages and cord blood to test whether fetal clonotypes persist. Replicate twin experiments were performed at different times using different library preparation protocols to rule out contamination.

This clonotype occurred a few times. Its specific antigen is unknown. Base-call qualities are not available, and no considerably larger clone is one nucleotide away. The investigation overall reported the following: Excess twin sharing in beta out-of-frame sequences was weaker because fewer shared sequences lowered the signal-to-noise ratio. Zero-insertion analyses could be partly confounded by invariant T cells such as MAIT and iNKT, though diverse VJ usage argued against such confounding for most clonotypes. Because the same donors could not be followed over many years, the conclusions depended on cross-sectional statistical analysis. Compared with coincidental sharing between unrelated individuals, out-of-frame TCR alpha sequences shared between twins had an excess of sequences with low generation probability. Abundant cord blood beta clonotypes had fewer insertions, young adult naive repertoires showed a similar but weaker trend, and memory repertoires showed no such trend. Recombination models systematically underestimated out-of-frame TCR alpha sharing in monozygotic twins but agreed with sharing between unrelated individuals.

Libraries were built with 5' RACE. Instrument used: Illumina HiSeq 2000. Template switching added a universal primer binding site, and the final cDNA carried a unique molecular identifier that allowed TCR cDNA molecules to be counted accurately. First-strand cDNA for TCR alpha and beta chains was synthesized from specific primers in the conserved constant-segment region. To control for contamination, every cDNA library carried two barcodes: a SMART-Mk sample barcode plus Illumina barcodes. TruSeq adapter sequences, together with Illumina sample barcodes, were added in two successive PCR steps. TCR alpha and beta cDNA libraries were sequenced on the Illumina HiSeq platform with custom primers. The authors processed their data as follows. Raw reads were processed with MiGEC to extract unique molecular identifiers, and MiXCR was used to determine CDR3 positions. For each individual, recombination models were inferred using an EM algorithm with the repgenHMM and IGoR tools. Shared clonotype analysis was performed with the tcR package in R, normalizing sharing by the product of cloneset sizes. To study raw recombination without the effects of thymic and clonal selection, out-of-frame nonproductive sequences were analyzed. TCRdb handled the public reads itself, with Q25 trimming in fastp and clone calling in MiXCR, and kept productive beta chains. Each entry merges the rows of one CDR3 protein and shows their most common DNA and genes. These V and J calls derive from TCRdb rather than the authors' analysis. For this sample the table gives a few hundred thousand distinct CDR3 sequences, of which 14% were detected only once. The top ten hold about 0.94% of the sample.

Every donor in the study was a healthy Caucasian. Three pairs of female monozygotic twins, all aged roughly 18 to 30 years, made up the twin cohort. CD4+ and CD8+ T cell populations were isolated with positive isolation kits from Invitrogen. Trimmed from V: 1 base; trimmed from J: 3 bases; junction bases lacking a gene match: 3. Measured from the cysteine to the phenylalanine, the CDR3 is 14 residues long. The retained sequence is limited to the CDR3, 42 bases, with the frame set at the first base. The same sample was also studied in work on yellow fever vaccine responses in identical twins. According to the second study: According to the authors, in identical twins the way T cells responded to vaccination appeared partly convergent and partly personalized. Focusing on identical twins, the study followed the T cell clones that responded to the vaccine, and did so with precision.

This TCR was sampled from a young woman in good health. The sample was CD4+ T cells sorted from blood. The chain joins TRBV12-3 or TRBV12-4 to TRBJ2-7; 7 junctional bases match TRBD1. The CDR3 reads CASSLETGNYEQYF. The DNA sequence is TGTGCCAGCAGTTTAGAGACAGGGAACTACGAGCAGTACTTC.